These T cell receptor beta chains were read from a single sample in a study of cytomegalovirus exposure and HLA in healthy donors. Here immunoSEQ multiplex PCR was the method, and the copy in TCRdb shows in-frame clones only, minus some. The repertoire has 120,000 or so clones, more than 75% of them found once; the top ten carry under 2%. Material for sequencing was PBMCs. The receptors were gathered from a man younger than 35 in good health and CMV-seronegative. Each CDR3 is given with its conserved first and last residue. The order of the fields is V gene, J gene, D gene, clone size, CDR3 protein, CDR3 DNA. The D gene is left open where the match is weak. Part of the rows lack a size; the others show once, few, many or a class for expanded clones.

v_gene: TRBV27
j_gene: TRBJ2-1
d_gene: TRBD2
abundance: -
CDR3aa: CASSSPGLAGGPDEQFF
CDR3nt: TGTGCCAGCAGTTCCCCGGGACTAGCGGGGGGCCCGGATGAGCAGTTCTTC

v_gene: TRBV2
j_gene: TRBJ2-5
d_gene: TRBD1
abundance: -
CDR3aa: CASSGPGQGAPEQYF
CDR3nt: TGTGCCAGCAGTGGCCCGGGACAGGGGGCGCCTGAGCAGTACTTC

v_gene: TRBV10-1
j_gene: TRBJ1-6
d_gene: TRBD1
abundance: -
CDR3aa: CASSAAAEGAGNSPLHF
CDR3nt: TGCGCCAGCAGTGCAGCAGCGGAGGGGGCCGGTAATTCACCCCTCCACTTT

v_gene: TRBV7-2
j_gene: TRBJ2-2
d_gene: TRBD2
abundance: -
CDR3aa: CASSLGAGGPVGELFF
CDR3nt: TGTGCCAGCAGCTTAGGGGCGGGGGGGCCGGTCGGGGAGCTGTTTTTT

v_gene: TRBV13
j_gene: TRBJ2-7
d_gene: -
abundance: -
CDR3aa: CASNLGGQISYEQYF
CDR3nt: TGTGCCAGCAACTTAGGGGGACAAATCTCCTACGAGCAGTACTTC

v_gene: TRBV7-2
j_gene: TRBJ1-4
d_gene: -
abundance: -
CDR3aa: CASSPGQGEKLFF
CDR3nt: TGTGCCAGCAGCCCAGGACAAGGGGAAAAACTGTTTTTT

v_gene: TRBV29-1
j_gene: TRBJ1-2
d_gene: -
abundance: -
CDR3aa: CSVELAGAEGYTF
CDR3nt: TGCAGCGTTGAGCTCGCAGGGGCCGAGGGCTACACCTTC

v_gene: TRBV6-5
j_gene: TRBJ2-2
d_gene: -
abundance: -
CDR3aa: CASSYLVGQNTGELFF
CDR3nt: TGTGCCAGCAGTTACCTGGTGGGCCAGAACACCGGGGAGCTGTTTTTT

v_gene: TRBV5-1
j_gene: TRBJ2-1
d_gene: -
abundance: -
CDR3aa: CASTSNYGGNEQFF
CDR3nt: TGCGCCAGCACCTCTAACTACGGGGGCAATGAGCAGTTCTTC

v_gene: TRBV27
j_gene: TRBJ2-7
d_gene: -
abundance: -
CDR3aa: CASSSMTGEWGGSYEQYF
CDR3nt: TGTGCCAGCAGTTCTATGACAGGGGAATGGGGGGGTTCCTACGAGCAGTACTTC

v_gene: TRBV18
j_gene: TRBJ2-5
d_gene: -
abundance: once
CDR3aa: CASSPGLRTETQYF
CDR3nt: TGTGCCAGCTCACCTGGACTGAGAACAGAGACCCAGTACTTC

v_gene: TRBV6-6
j_gene: TRBJ1-1
d_gene: TRBD1
abundance: -
CDR3aa: CASSSRQGNTEAFF
CDR3nt: TGTGCCAGCAGTTCCCGACAGGGGAACACTGAAGCTTTCTTT

v_gene: TRBV28
j_gene: TRBJ1-5
d_gene: TRBD1
abundance: -
CDR3aa: CASSLQTGGLFRPQHF
CDR3nt: TGTGCCAGCAGCCTCCAGACAGGGGGCCTGTTTCGGCCCCAGCATTTT

v_gene: TRBV5-8
j_gene: TRBJ1-2
d_gene: -
abundance: -
CDR3aa: CASIPEVFYGYTF
CDR3nt: TGTGCCAGCATCCCGGAGGTCTTCTATGGCTACACCTTC

v_gene: TRBV11-2
j_gene: TRBJ2-7
d_gene: -
abundance: -
CDR3aa: CASRGQGRKQYF
CDR3nt: TGTGCCAGCAGGGGGCAGGGGCGAAAGCAGTACTTC

v_gene: TRBV7-2
j_gene: TRBJ2-1
d_gene: -
abundance: -
CDR3aa: CASSTDSSYNEQFF
CDR3nt: TGTGCCAGCAGCACCGACAGCTCCTACAATGAGCAGTTCTTC

v_gene: TRBV7-2
j_gene: TRBJ2-7
d_gene: TRBD2
abundance: -
CDR3aa: CASSSLGTSGGAYEQYF
CDR3nt: TGTGCCAGCAGCTCCCTGGGAACTAGCGGGGGGGCCTACGAGCAGTACTTC

v_gene: TRBV6-6
j_gene: TRBJ1-1
d_gene: TRBD1
abundance: -
CDR3aa: CASSYSYDRGNTEAFF
CDR3nt: TGTGCCAGCAGTTACAGCTACGACAGGGGAAACACTGAAGCTTTCTTT

v_gene: TRBV11-3
j_gene: TRBJ2-6
d_gene: -
abundance: few
CDR3aa: CASSSSHTGSGANVLTF
CDR3nt: TGTGCCAGCAGCTCATCCCATACAGGGTCTGGGGCCAACGTCCTGACTTTC

v_gene: TRBV29-1
j_gene: TRBJ2-7
d_gene: TRBD1
abundance: -
CDR3aa: CSAARQGYNEQYF
CDR3nt: TGCAGCGCTGCGAGACAGGGTTACAACGAGCAGTACTTC

v_gene: TRBV9
j_gene: TRBJ1-1
d_gene: -
abundance: -
CDR3aa: CASSVAGRGTEAFF
CDR3nt: TGTGCCAGCAGCGTAGCGGGGAGAGGCACTGAAGCTTTCTTT

v_gene: TRBV6-1
j_gene: TRBJ1-1
d_gene: -
abundance: -
CDR3aa: CASSNPWRGSTEAFF
CDR3nt: TGTGCCAGCAGTAACCCTTGGAGGGGCAGCACTGAAGCTTTCTTT

v_gene: TRBV27
j_gene: TRBJ1-4
d_gene: -
abundance: -
CDR3aa: CASSQQTATNEKLFF
CDR3nt: TGTGCCAGCAGTCAGCAGACAGCAACTAATGAAAAACTGTTTTTT

v_gene: TRBV6-5
j_gene: TRBJ2-5
d_gene: TRBD2
abundance: -
CDR3aa: CATQLAGGSQETQYF
CDR3nt: TGTGCCACCCAACTAGCGGGGGGCTCCCAAGAGACCCAGTACTTC

v_gene: TRBV29-1
j_gene: TRBJ2-3
d_gene: TRBD2
abundance: once
CDR3aa: CSVVTVAGVTDTQYF
CDR3nt: TGCAGCGTTGTAACCGTAGCGGGGGTCACAGATACGCAGTATTTT

v_gene: TRBV10-3
j_gene: TRBJ1-6
d_gene: TRBD1
abundance: -
CDR3aa: CAISGGPGQGLPLHF
CDR3nt: TGTGCCATCAGTGGGGGACCGGGACAGGGATTACCCCTCCACTTT

v_gene: TRBV5-1
j_gene: TRBJ2-7
d_gene: TRBD2
abundance: -
CDR3aa: CASSLAGGSPYEQYF
CDR3nt: TGCGCCAGCAGCTTGGCCGGCGGGAGCCCCTACGAGCAGTACTTC

v_gene: TRBV6-1
j_gene: TRBJ1-2
d_gene: -
abundance: -
CDR3aa: CASSAYQSGYTF
CDR3nt: TGTGCCAGCAGTGCCTACCAATCCGGCTACACCTTC

v_gene: TRBV12-5
j_gene: TRBJ1-5
d_gene: TRBD1
abundance: once
CDR3aa: CASGSGTGSSNQPQHF
CDR3nt: TGTGCTAGTGGGTCCGGGACAGGATCATCCAATCAGCCCCAGCATTTT

v_gene: TRBV28
j_gene: TRBJ2-7
d_gene: -
abundance: -
CDR3aa: CASSLTAYEQYF
CDR3nt: TGTGCCAGCAGTTTGACAGCCTACGAGCAGTACTTC

v_gene: TRBV19
j_gene: TRBJ1-3
d_gene: TRBD1
abundance: -
CDR3aa: CASSLQGAIGNTIYF
CDR3nt: TGTGCCAGTAGTTTACAGGGGGCGATCGGAAACACCATATATTTT

v_gene: TRBV5-1
j_gene: TRBJ1-3
d_gene: -
abundance: once
CDR3aa: CASSLDSFSGNTIYF
CDR3nt: TGCGCCAGCAGCTTGGATAGTTTCTCTGGAAACACCATATATTTT

v_gene: TRBV2
j_gene: TRBJ2-1
d_gene: -
abundance: -
CDR3aa: CASSVPGQNEQFF
CDR3nt: TGTGCCAGCAGTGTCCCAGGGCAGAATGAGCAGTTCTTC

v_gene: TRBV5-4
j_gene: TRBJ2-5
d_gene: -
abundance: -
CDR3aa: CASSPPDNQETQYF
CDR3nt: TGTGCCAGCAGCCCGCCGGACAACCAAGAGACCCAGTACTTC

v_gene: TRBV7-8
j_gene: TRBJ2-3
d_gene: -
abundance: -
CDR3aa: CASSLDGRGTDTQYF
CDR3nt: TGTGCCAGCAGCTTAGATGGGCGGGGCACAGATACGCAGTATTTT

v_gene: TRBV6-4
j_gene: TRBJ2-1
d_gene: TRBD2
abundance: -
CDR3aa: CASSDRVLADYNEQFF
CDR3nt: TGTGCCAGCAGTGACCGAGTACTAGCGGACTACAATGAGCAGTTCTTC

v_gene: TRBV5-1
j_gene: TRBJ2-2
d_gene: -
abundance: few
CDR3aa: CASSLGGNTGELFF
CDR3nt: TGCGCCAGCAGCTTGGGAGGGAACACCGGGGAGCTGTTTTTT

v_gene: TRBV6-1
j_gene: TRBJ1-2
d_gene: -
abundance: once
CDR3aa: CASSAPAGGRADGYTF
CDR3nt: TGTGCCAGCAGTGCGCCGGCCGGGGGGCGCGCCGATGGCTACACCTTC

v_gene: TRBV15
j_gene: TRBJ2-1
d_gene: TRBD2
abundance: -
CDR3aa: CATSREKAGGVMDEQFF
CDR3nt: TGTGCCACCAGCAGAGAGAAAGCGGGGGGGGTAATGGATGAGCAGTTCTTC

v_gene: TRBV5-4
j_gene: TRBJ1-2
d_gene: TRBD1
abundance: -
CDR3aa: CASSSRDRAPYGYTF
CDR3nt: TGTGCCAGCAGCAGCCGGGACAGGGCCCCTTATGGCTACACCTTC

v_gene: TRBV4-1
j_gene: TRBJ2-7
d_gene: -
abundance: -
CDR3aa: CASSQDITASYEQYF
CDR3nt: TGCGCCAGCAGCCAAGATATCACAGCCTCCTACGAGCAGTACTTC

v_gene: TRBV25-1
j_gene: TRBJ2-4
d_gene: TRBD2
abundance: -
CDR3aa: CASSEGRERNLAKNIQYF
CDR3nt: TGTGCCAGCAGTGAAGGGAGGGAAAGAAACCTAGCCAAAAACATTCAGTACTTC

v_gene: TRBV7-8
j_gene: TRBJ2-3
d_gene: -
abundance: -
CDR3aa: CASSFQTSTDTQYF
CDR3nt: TGTGCCAGCAGCTTCCAAACTAGCACAGATACGCAGTATTTT

v_gene: TRBV7-9
j_gene: TRBJ2-1
d_gene: -
abundance: -
CDR3aa: CSSSLVPGNEQFF
CDR3nt: TGTTCCAGCAGCTTAGTTCCGGGCAATGAGCAGTTCTTC

v_gene: TRBV19
j_gene: TRBJ1-1
d_gene: -
abundance: -
CDR3aa: CASSLQGVSTEAFF
CDR3nt: TGTGCCAGTAGTCTCCAAGGGGTCTCCACTGAAGCTTTCTTT

v_gene: TRBV19
j_gene: TRBJ2-2
d_gene: TRBD1
abundance: -
CDR3aa: CASTWDRAAGELFF
CDR3nt: TGTGCCAGTACCTGGGACAGGGCGGCCGGGGAGCTGTTTTTT

v_gene: TRBV18
j_gene: TRBJ1-5
d_gene: TRBD1
abundance: -
CDR3aa: CASSPRGTGNQPQHF
CDR3nt: TGTGCCAGCTCACCAAGGGGGACAGGGAATCAGCCCCAGCATTTT

v_gene: TRBV25-1
j_gene: TRBJ1-4
d_gene: -
abundance: -
CDR3aa: CASSDGWRDEKLFF
CDR3nt: TGTGCCAGCAGTGATGGATGGAGGGACGAAAAACTGTTTTTT

v_gene: TRBV7-9
j_gene: TRBJ2-6
d_gene: -
abundance: -
CDR3aa: CAGGEQGSPSRSGANVLTF
CDR3nt: TGTGCCGGGGGGGAACAGGGAAGCCCGAGTAGGTCTGGGGCCAACGTCCTGACTTTC

v_gene: TRBV7-2
j_gene: TRBJ2-2
d_gene: -
abundance: few
CDR3aa: CASTKGVAATVGELFF
CDR3nt: TGTGCCAGCACCAAAGGGGTAGCGGCGACAGTCGGGGAGCTGTTTTTT

v_gene: TRBV7-9
j_gene: TRBJ2-1
d_gene: -
abundance: -
CDR3aa: CASSFTSLNEQFF
CDR3nt: TGTGCCAGCAGCTTCACTAGCCTTAATGAGCAGTTCTTC